This entry is about one T cell receptor (beta chain). Its antigen remains unidentified. This record belongs to a study of shared clonotypes between healthy human individuals. Study details: Per-donor plates numbered three CD4 naive, three CD4 memory, two CD8 naive and one CD8 memory.

Regarding the study as a whole: In a handful of donors, around 4.8% of naive CD4 clonotypes appeared in common.

In the source study's methods: Filtering differed because ImmunoSEQ produced junction-only sequences that carried no quality scores. Clones were read by immunoSEQ multiplex PCR, and TCRdb kept only the in-frame ones, dropping some. That table gives V, J and clone size, and the DNA gave D and trimming. The data show fewer than 1.8 million clones, just under 99% seen once. The germline gives CDR1 SGHKS, CDR2 YYEKEE (reference sequence). J was trimmed by 2 bases and V by 1 base; bases with no gene match: 6. This CDR3 comprises 15 residues. This chain uses TRBV5-5 with TRBJ2-7, with 7 bases that match TRBD2. Specimen: naive CD4+ T cells sorted from blood. Indicated subset: CD45RA+ positively selected. The TCR comes from a young man in good health. CDR3 DNA: TGTGCCAGCAGCTTGATGGGGGAGGGAGCCTACGAGCAGTACTTC. Encoded protein: CASSLMGEGAYEQYF.